This section outlines one T cell receptor (beta chain) sequence together with its context. This table comes from immunoSEQ multiplex PCR, and its TCRdb copy is limited to in-frame clones, with some not included. The sample carries about 77,000 clones, approximately 76% recorded once. The sample originates from a study of blood T cell repertoires in COVID-19. Study-level information: The United States, Italy and Spain supplied acute and convalescent COVID-19 samples.

V shed 8 bases and J 6 bases; nucleotides not matched to a gene: 8. The germline V gene has CDR1 MNHNY and CDR2 SVGAGI (reference sequence). The CDR3 loop spans 14 amino acids. The sample comprised peripheral blood. V gene TRBV6-6 combines with J gene TRBJ1-5, with 9 positions matching TRBD1. This receptor was identified in a man in his 70s with active or convalescent COVID-19. The chain's CDR3 is CASQGQGRVQPQHF. The CDR3, as DNA: TGTGCCAGCCAAGGACAGGGGAGGGTTCAGCCCCAGCATTTT.